The 15 T cell receptor beta chains presented below share a single source sample, sequenced in a study of T-cell reconstitution after alpha-beta-depleted transplantation in children. During its preparation, the TCRbeta library received unique molecular identifiers. TCRdb passed the PCR reads through MiXCR, listing each CDR3 protein once. In the table there are hundreds of thousands of distinct CDR3 sequences, around 15% of which are singletons. Specimen: PBMCs, mostly from graft donor cells, collected 360 days after TCRalphabeta/CD19-depleted stem cell transplant. All receptors derive from a male patient under 18 who had a stem cell transplant for acute lymphoblastic leukemia, so the T cells may come from the graft donor.

The chain couples TRBV20-1 to TRBJ2-1; D is unclear. V lost 1 base and J lost 15, with 16 bases in between. Germline V gives CDR1 DFQATT, CDR2 SNEGSKA (reference sequence). This CDR3 region has 12 residues. CDR3 bases: TGCAGTGCTAGAGGAGACTTCCCTTGGGGGTTCTTC. It yields the protein CSARGDFPWGFF.

This chain links TRBV5-1 with TRBJ2-4; possibly TRBD1 for D (6 bases). The CDR3 is 17 amino acids. With 6 bases removed from V and 0 bases from J, the gap between germline ends came to 19 bases. Germline CDR1 reads SGHRS; CDR2 reads YFSETQ. This CDR3 reads CASTPSGEGLAKNIQYF. As DNA, the CDR3 is TGCGCCAGCACCCCTTCAGGGGAAGGGCTAGCCAAAAACATTCAGTACTTC.

This clonotype was counted a few times. V gene TRBV11-1 combines with J gene TRBJ2-3; TRBD2 matches at 10 bases. Germline V lookup: CDR1 SGHAT, CDR2 FQDESV (reference sequence). The length of the CDR3 is 18 residues. The J segment lost 1 base and the V segment lost 5 bases, leaving 12 bases of the junction unmatched. CDR3 loop: CASSPPLAGAIGTDTQYF. DNA of the CDR3: TGTGCCAGCAGCCCCCCCCTAGCGGGAGCGATCGGCACAGATACGCAGTATTTT.

The chain carries TRBV10-3 and TRBJ2-1; D might be TRBD2 (5 bases). With 2 bases removed from V and 9 bases from J, the gap between germline ends came to 14 bases. Looked up from germline, CDR1 is ENHRY and CDR2 is SYGVKD. This CDR3 comprises 14 residues. CDR3 protein: CAISEMAGVGEQFF. The CDR3 DNA is TGTGCCATCAGTGAGATGGCGGGTGTGGGTGAGCAGTTCTTC.

This clonotype came up a few times. The chain couples TRBV7-9 to TRBJ1-2; 10 positions match TRBD1. Germline loops: CDR1 SEHNR, CDR2 FQNEAQ (reference sequence). The junction had 10 bases not matched to a gene; V was cut back by 6 bases and J by 6 bases. The CDR3 consists of 15 residues. The CDR3 here is CASRRTGQGWDGYTF. In DNA form, the CDR3 reads TGTGCCAGCAGAAGAACGGGACAGGGGTGGGATGGCTACACCTTC.

The chain uses TRBV6-5 and TRBJ2-7; no definite D call. In germline, CDR1 is MNHEY, CDR2 SVGAGI. This CDR3 has 15 residues. The ends were cut back, 2 bases at V and 2 bases at J, with 13 bases in the middle. The CDR3 DNA sequence: TGTGCCAGCAGTTACCCGGGCAGGTCGGCCTACGAGCAGTACTTC. It encodes CASSYPGRSAYEQYF.

The chain uses TRBV6-1 and TRBJ2-3, with 9 bases lining up with TRBD2. Germline CDR1 reads MNHNS; CDR2 reads SASEGT. The CDR3 contains 14 residues. The junction had 3 bases not matched to a gene; V was cut back by 5 bases and J by 3 bases. In nucleotides, the CDR3 is TGTGCCAGCAGTCAGACTAGCGGAACAGATACGCAGTATTTT. Amino acids: CASSQTSGTDTQYF.

V usage is TRBV12-3 or TRBV12-4 and J usage is TRBJ2-2; D unresolved. V lost 2 bases and J lost 6, with 7 bases in between. The CDR3 length is 13 residues. In DNA form, the CDR3 reads TGTGCCAGCAGTTTATTTTCTTCCGGGGAGCTGTTTTTT. Translation gives CASSLFSSGELFF.

This clonotype occurred a few times. J is TRBJ2-1 and V is TRBV5-1; TRBD2 agrees at 12 bases. CDR1 is SGHRS and CDR2 is YFSETQ in the germline V gene. The length of the CDR3 is 17 residues. V trimming: 1 base; J trimming: 7 bases; junction bases outside the gene matches: 9. The CDR3 DNA sequence: TGCGCCAGCAGCTTGTGGCTAGCGGGAGGGCCGGGGAATGAGCAGTTCTTC. It specifies CASSLWLAGGPGNEQFF.

The chain links TRBV7-3 to TRBJ2-5; either TRBD1 or TRBD2 may supply D (6 bases each). V was clipped by 1 base and J by 5 bases, with 11 bases between them. Germline values: CDR1 SGHTA, CDR2 FQGTGA. The CDR3 totals 14 residues. CDR3 in amino acids: CASSLMGGRETQYF. The DNA of the CDR3 is TGTGCCAGCAGCTTAATGGGGGGCCGGGAGACCCAGTACTTC.

The genes are TRBV29-1 and TRBJ2-7; the match to TRBD1 covers 8 bases. Trimming cost V 5 bases and J 0 bases; bases outside gene matches: 12. Germline CDR1 is SQVTM and CDR2 is ANQGSEA. The CDR3 loop spans 16 amino acids. The CDR3 loop reads CSVSTVPGTGSYEQYF. The CDR3 DNA sequence: TGCAGCGTTTCCACAGTCCCCGGGACAGGCTCCTACGAGCAGTACTTC.

This chain connects TRBV12-3 or TRBV12-4 to TRBJ2-5; D possibly corresponds to TRBD2 (5 bases). The CDR3 is 13 amino acids. Between the trimmed V and J ends, which lost 3 bases and 5 bases, there was a span of 10 bases. The CDR3 nucleotides are TGTGCCAGCAGTTTGGACTTCCGCGAGACCCAGTACTTC. Protein product: CASSLDFRETQYF.

The chain has TRBV12-3 or TRBV12-4 and TRBJ1-2; TRBD1 agrees at 7 bases. This CDR3 has 16 residues. Trimming removed 2 bases from V and 5 bases from J; junction bases left unmatched: 11. The CDR3 sequence is CASSLPWTGPWYGYTF. The CDR3 DNA sequence: TGTGCCAGCAGTTTACCCTGGACAGGTCCTTGGTATGGCTACACCTTC.

The chain carries TRBV29-1 and TRBJ2-7, with 8 bases lining up with TRBD2. The CDR3 extends over 16 amino acids. Looked up from germline, CDR1 is SQVTM and CDR2 is ANQGSEA. J was trimmed by 3 bases and V by 4 bases; bases with no gene match: 14. The CDR3 protein is CSVVGVAGTGIYEQYF. For the CDR3, the DNA is TGCAGCGTTGTTGGGGTAGCGGGAACCGGCATCTACGAGCAGTACTTC.

This clonotype appeared a few times. The J gene is TRBJ2-2, the V gene TRBV5-1, with 8 bases identical to TRBD1. From germline, CDR1 is SGHRS and CDR2 YFSETQ. CDR3 length: 15 amino acids. Losses at the gene ends were 0 bases for V and 4 bases for J; bases not matched to a gene: 2. The CDR3 DNA reads TGCGCCAGCAGCTTGGGACAGGGGAGCACCGGGGAGCTGTTTTTT. This gives the protein CASSLGQGSTGELFF.